One and the same sample provided the 22 T cell receptor beta chains below, sequenced in a study of CD8+ T cells in alopecia areata. As to treatment: oral pan-JAK inhibitor, 5-10 mg twice daily. RNA was extracted and reverse transcribed into cDNA as the sequencing template. Sequencing used immunoSEQ multiplex PCR; TCRdb keeps in-frame clones, though not all of them. The table lists about 64,000 clones, around 42% of them singletons. The sequencing here drew on CD8+ T cells sorted from blood, taken around week 37, from a patient treated with tofacitinib. The receptors come from a human donor with alopecia areata.

This sequence joins TRBV27 and TRBJ2-7; D possibly corresponds to TRBD1 (5 bases). The germline V gene encodes CDR1 MNHEY and CDR2 SMNVEV (reference sequence). V was pared by 3 bases and J by 2 bases, with 11 bases between. This CDR3 has 14 residues. The chain's CDR3 is CASSFDSRTYEQYF. CDR3 in DNA: TGTGCCAGCAGTTTTGACAGCAGAACCTACGAGCAGTACTTC.

This clone showed up just once. This sequence joins TRBV6-1 and TRBJ2-7; 11 nucleotides match TRBD2. CDR1 and CDR2 from the germline V gene are MNHNS and SASEGT. CDR3 length equals 15 residues. J was trimmed by 3 bases and V by 1 base; bases with no gene match: 2. CDR3 sequence (DNA): TGTGCCAGCAGTGAAGTAGGGACTAGCGGCTACGAGCAGTACTTC. This gives the protein CASSEVGTSGYEQYF.

This clone was detected a few times. The V and J genes are TRBV2 and TRBJ2-3; D not certain. CDR1 is SNHLY, CDR2 FYNNEI, per germline. V gave up 7 bases and J gave up 5 bases, with 10 bases separating them. The CDR3 runs to 12 residues. CDR3 in DNA: TGTGCCAGCACGCTAGATAGAGATACGCAGTATTTT. As protein: CASTLDRDTQYF.

This chain joins TRBV30 and TRBJ1-1; D might be TRBD1 (6 bases). Per the germline V gene, CDR1 is GTSNPN and CDR2 is SVGIG (reference sequence). Trimming removed 4 bases from V and 6 bases from J, with 12 bases in between. The CDR3 is 12 amino acids. The CDR3: CAWNSGTPEAFF. The DNA of the CDR3 is TGTGCCTGGAATTCCGGGACACCTGAAGCTTTCTTT.

In this sample, this clone turned up a few times. The V and J genes are TRBV29-1 and TRBJ2-1, with 11 bases identical to TRBD2. V shed 7 bases, J shed 8 bases, and the junction held 7 bases outside the gene matches. Germline V gene lookup returns CDR1 SQVTM and CDR2 ANQGSEA. CDR3 length equals 13 residues. The CDR3 protein is CSGLAGFLDEQFF. The CDR3, as DNA: TGCAGCGGACTAGCGGGATTCTTAGATGAGCAGTTCTTC.

The chain couples TRBV4-3 to TRBJ2-5; 8 bases align to TRBD2. CDR3 size: 16 residues. Germline V gene sequence: CDR1 LGHNA, CDR2 YSLEER. V lost 0 bases and J lost 5; bases outside the gene matches: 8. CDR3 DNA sequence: TGCGCCAGCAGCCAAGAAGAGGGACTAGGAGGGGAGACCCAGTACTTC. This encodes CASSQEEGLGGETQYF.

This clone was seen more than once but under ten times. V is TRBV9 and J is TRBJ2-5; 10 bases are a match to TRBD2. The CDR3 totals 13 residues. With V trimmed by 7 bases and J by 5 bases, 5 bases remained unmatched. CDR1 is SGDLS and CDR2 is YYNGEE in the germline V gene. CDR3 amino acids: CASSSGRGETQYF. The CDR3 nucleotides are TGTGCCAGCTCTAGCGGGAGAGGGGAGACCCAGTACTTC.

The V gene is TRBV10-3, the J gene TRBJ1-2; D is perhaps TRBD1 (5 bases). V lost 3 bases to trimming and J lost 4 bases, with 6 bases between them. This CDR3 contains 12 residues. Looked up from germline, CDR1 is ENHRY and CDR2 is SYGVKD. For the CDR3, the DNA is TGTGCCATCAGTGACGGGGGCTATGGCTACACCTTC. It codes for CAISDGGYGYTF.

This clone was seen a single time. The chain links TRBV2 to TRBJ2-7; 8 bases match TRBD1. The V gene end was trimmed by 7 bases and the J gene end by 4 bases; junction bases not matched to a gene: 18. The CDR3 is made up of 17 amino acids. Looked up from germline, CDR1 is SNHLY and CDR2 is FYNNEI. DNA of the CDR3: TGTGCCAGCACCACCGTCGGATCACAGGGGGTGGGGTACGAGCAGTACTTC. Protein: CASTTVGSQGVGYEQYF.

V usage is TRBV4-2 and J usage is TRBJ2-2; possibly TRBD1 for D (5 bases). Germline V lookup: CDR1 LGHNA, CDR2 YNFKEQ. V was pared by 5 bases and J by 6 bases, with 16 bases between. This CDR3 contains 15 residues. CDR3 sequence (DNA): TGTGCCAGCAGCACGCAGGGTTGGGGCGCCGGGGAGCTGTTTTTT. As protein: CASSTQGWGAGELFF.

This clone was seen a handful of times. The chain is built from TRBV29-1 and TRBJ2-5; no reliable D call. Trimming took 4 bases from V and 3 from J, leaving 3 bases between them. Germline assignment: CDR1 SQVTM and CDR2 ANQGSEA. CDR3 length: 10 residues. The CDR3 reads CSVAEETQYF. The CDR3 DNA follows: TGCAGCGTTGCGGAAGAGACCCAGTACTTC.

This clone turned up a few times. V is TRBV5-1 and J is TRBJ2-3; TRBD1 aligns across 8 bases. V trimming: 3 bases; J trimming: 1 base; junction bases outside the gene matches: 4. Germline V CDR1 and CDR2: SGHRS, YFSETQ. The CDR3 is made up of 15 amino acids. CDR3 in DNA: TGCGCCAGCAGCTCGGACAGGGAGGGCACAGATACGCAGTATTTT. This translates into CASSSDREGTDTQYF.

The genes are TRBV5-4 and TRBJ2-3; 9 nucleotides match TRBD2. Germline assignment: CDR1 SGHNT and CDR2 YYREEE (reference sequence). Unmatched junction bases numbered 10, after V lost 7 bases and J lost 4 bases. The CDR3 extends over 15 amino acids. In nucleotides, the CDR3 is TGTGCCAGCCGCCCGCGGGAGGGTTTGCCAGATACGCAGTATTTT. It encodes CASRPREGLPDTQYF.

The V gene is TRBV27, the J gene TRBJ2-4, with 11 positions matching TRBD2. The germline V gene has CDR1 MNHEY and CDR2 SMNVEV (reference sequence). V lost 6 bases, J lost 9 bases, and 16 bases stayed unmatched. This CDR3 has 17 amino acids. CDR3 protein: CASRGGALAGDLGIQYF. For the CDR3, the DNA is TGTGCCAGCAGGGGTGGTGCACTAGCGGGAGATTTGGGCATTCAGTACTTC.

This clone was recorded a few times. The chain is built from TRBV7-2 and TRBJ1-5; D remains unclear. The V end lost 4 bases, the J end lost 1 base, and 11 bases lay between the germline ends. The CDR3 is made up of 15 amino acids. Germline V CDR1 and CDR2: SGHTA, FQGNSA. In nucleotides, the CDR3 is TGTGCCAGCAGCTGGACGCCGAGGAGCAATCAGCCCCAGCATTTT. It is translated as CASSWTPRSNQPQHF.

The chain links TRBV12-5 to TRBJ1-1, with 7 nucleotides matching TRBD1. This CDR3 is built from 14 residues. The germline CDR1 and CDR2 sequences are LGHNT and FRNRAP. V trimming: 5 bases; J trimming: 7 bases; junction bases outside the gene matches: 10. The DNA of the CDR3 is TGTGCTAGTGGTCAAGGGGGCGGGTTTGATGAAGCTTTCTTT. Protein product: CASGQGGGFDEAFF.

A few counts support this clone. The CDR3 DNA follows: TGCGCCAGCAGCTTGGACAGGACACCACAAGAGACCCAGTACTTC. Amino acids: CASSLDRTPQETQYF. V is TRBV5-1 and J is TRBJ2-5; a possible D gene is TRBD1 (5 bases). The length of the CDR3 is 15 residues. Germline CDR1 and CDR2: SGHRS and YFSETQ. With 0 bases removed from V and 2 bases from J, the gap between germline ends came to 11 bases.

The chain combines TRBV4-1 with TRBJ1-1, with TRBD1 as a possible D gene (5 bases). Germline CDR1 and CDR2: MGHRA and YSYEKL. Trimming took off 0 bases at V and 1 base at J, with 6 bases between the two ends. The CDR3 spans 14 residues. The CDR3 sequence: CASSQDTGNTEAFF. CDR3 bases: TGCGCCAGCAGCCAAGATACAGGGAACACTGAAGCTTTCTTT.

The chain is built from TRBV19 and TRBJ1-2; D is unclear. CDR3 size: 11 residues. V lost 4 bases and J lost 12, with 12 bases in between. Looked up from germline, CDR1 is LNHDA and CDR2 is SQIVND (reference sequence). The CDR3 DNA reads TGTGCCAGTAGTACCCCAATGGGAAACACCTTC. It codes for CASSTPMGNTF.

This clone was counted a few times. V is TRBV6-1 and J is TRBJ1-2; 9 bases are a match to TRBD1. After removal of 5 bases from V and 6 bases from J, the junction contained 10 bases not matched to a gene. The CDR3 contains 15 residues. Germline V gene lookup returns CDR1 MNHNS and CDR2 SASEGT. CDR3 in DNA: TGTGCCAGCAGTCGACAGGGGGTTCCGATTGATGGCTACACCTTC. Translation: CASSRQGVPIDGYTF.

Only a few counts were recorded for this clone. This rearrangement joins TRBV29-1 to TRBJ2-5, with D perhaps TRBD1 or TRBD2 (5 bases each). This CDR3 contains 14 residues. In germline, CDR1 is SQVTM, CDR2 ANQGSEA. Trimming removed 3 bases at V and 3 bases at J, with 14 bases between. The CDR3 DNA sequence: TGCAGCGTTGACCCAGGGCAGGGAGAAGAGACCCAGTACTTC. Amino acids: CSVDPGQGEETQYF.

This clone was counted a few times. V is TRBV29-1 and J is TRBJ1-1; D may be TRBD1 (5 bases). The CDR3 sequence is 14 residues long. Germline CDR1 SQVTM, CDR2 ANQGSEA. The V gene lost 4 bases and the J gene lost 10 bases, with 22 bases spanning the gap. The CDR3 DNA is TGCAGCGTTGCGACGGACAATTTGCCTCCGGGAGCTTTCTTT. Translated: CSVATDNLPPGAFF.